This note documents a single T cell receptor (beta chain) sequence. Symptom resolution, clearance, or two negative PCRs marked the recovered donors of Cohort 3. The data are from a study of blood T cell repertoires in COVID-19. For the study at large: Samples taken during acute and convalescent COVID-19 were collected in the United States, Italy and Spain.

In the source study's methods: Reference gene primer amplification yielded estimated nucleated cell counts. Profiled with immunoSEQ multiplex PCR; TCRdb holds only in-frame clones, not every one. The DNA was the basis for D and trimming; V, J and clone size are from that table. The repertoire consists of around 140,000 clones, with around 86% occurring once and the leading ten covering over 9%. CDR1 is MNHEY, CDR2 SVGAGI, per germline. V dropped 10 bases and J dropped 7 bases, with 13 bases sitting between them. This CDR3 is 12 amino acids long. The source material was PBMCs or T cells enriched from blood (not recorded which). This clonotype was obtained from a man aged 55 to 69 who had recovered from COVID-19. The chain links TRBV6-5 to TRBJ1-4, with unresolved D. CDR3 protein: CAICRAGEKLFF. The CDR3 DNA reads TGTGCCATCTGTAGGGCGGGTGAAAAACTGTTTTTT.